This TCR beta chain was retrieved from a study of blood T cell repertoires in COVID-19. Trimming stripped 6 bases from V and 1 base from J, with 6 bases between. Germline assignment: CDR1 SNHLY and CDR2 FYNNEI. The CDR3 covers 13 residues. Using immunoSEQ multiplex PCR, the repertoire was profiled, and TCRdb retains in-frame clones only, with some absent. The sample consists of 300,000 to 400,000 clones, 85% to 90% of them appearing once. The chain has TRBV2 and TRBJ2-2; D is possibly TRBD1 (6 bases). Sample: peripheral blood. The TCR was taken from a woman aged 30 to 39 with COVID-19, enrolled during active disease. This CDR3 reads CASRDRNTGELFF. The CDR3 nucleotides read TGTGCCAGCAGGGACAGGAACACCGGGGAGCTGTTTTTT. The whole variable domain, filled in from reference TRBV2 and TRBJ2-2, reads EPEVTQTPSHQVTQMGQEVILRCVPISNHLYFYWYRQILGQKVEFLVSFYNNEISEKSEIFDDQFSVERPDGSNFTLKIRSTKLEDSAMYFCASRDRNTGELFFGEGSRLTVL.